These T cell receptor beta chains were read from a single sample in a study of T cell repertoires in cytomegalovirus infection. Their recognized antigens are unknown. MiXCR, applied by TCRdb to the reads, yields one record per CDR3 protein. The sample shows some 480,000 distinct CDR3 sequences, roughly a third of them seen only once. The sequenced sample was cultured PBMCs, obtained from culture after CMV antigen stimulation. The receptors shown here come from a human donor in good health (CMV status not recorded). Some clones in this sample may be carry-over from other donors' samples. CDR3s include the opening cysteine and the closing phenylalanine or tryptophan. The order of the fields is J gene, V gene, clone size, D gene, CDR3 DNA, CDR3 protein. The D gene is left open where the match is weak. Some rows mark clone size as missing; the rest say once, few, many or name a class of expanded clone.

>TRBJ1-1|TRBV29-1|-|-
TGCAGCGTTGAAAGGGGGGCGCCAACTGAAGCTTTCTTT
CSVERGAPTEAFF
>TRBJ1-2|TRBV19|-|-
TGTGCCACCATCAACCGGGGCATATCCTATGGCTACACCTTC
CATINRGISYGYTF
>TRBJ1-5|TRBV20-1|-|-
TGCAGTGCTACCCACACCAGTAATAGCAATCAGCCCCAGCATTTT
CSATHTSNSNQPQHF
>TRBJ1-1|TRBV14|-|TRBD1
TGTGCCAGCAGCCTACAGGGGGGTATAGGAAACACTGAAGCTTTCTTT
CASSLQGGIGNTEAFF
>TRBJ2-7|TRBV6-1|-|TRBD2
TGTGCCAGCAGAGGAGCGGGAATCTACTACGAGCAGTACTTC
CASRGAGIYYEQYF
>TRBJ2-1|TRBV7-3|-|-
TGTGCCAGCAGCTCAGTGGGTGAGCAGTTCTTC
CASSSVGEQFF
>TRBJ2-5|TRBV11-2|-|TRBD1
TGTGCCAGCAGCTTAGACGGACAGGCCCGGCAAGAGACCCAGTACTTC
CASSLDGQARQETQYF
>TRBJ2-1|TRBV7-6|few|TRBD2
TGTGCCAGCAGCCGATCGACCCCGCTGGCGGGAGGAGGCCCCTACAATGAGCAGTTCTTC
CASSRSTPLAGGGPYNEQFF
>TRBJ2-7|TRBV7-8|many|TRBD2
TGTGCCAGCAGCTTAATCCGGTTTCTAGCGGGAGGAGAGGGCTACGAGCAGTACTTC
CASSLIRFLAGGEGYEQYF
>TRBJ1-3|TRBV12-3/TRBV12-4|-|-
TGTGCCAGCAGTTTAAAGGTCCCAAGCTCTGGAAACACCATATATTTT
CASSLKVPSSGNTIYF
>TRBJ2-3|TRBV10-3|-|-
TGTGCCATCAGTGAGTCATTAGTCACAGATACGCAGTATTTT
CAISESLVTDTQYF
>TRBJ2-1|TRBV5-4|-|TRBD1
TGTGCCAGCAGCTTACCGGGACAGTCGGTCTATGAGCAGTTCTTC
CASSLPGQSVYEQFF
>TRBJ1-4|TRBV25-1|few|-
TGTGCCAGCAGTGAACCGGGGACCAGTGAAAAACTGTTTTTT
CASSEPGTSEKLFF
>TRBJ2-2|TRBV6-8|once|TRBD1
TGTGCCTGCCTTAGGGACAGAAACACCGGGGAGCTGTTTTTT
CACLRDRNTGELFF
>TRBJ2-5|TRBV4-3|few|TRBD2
TGCGCCAGCAGCCAAGATTTGCTAGCGGGGGAGACCCAGTACTTC
CASSQDLLAGETQYF
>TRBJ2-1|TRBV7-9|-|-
TGTGCCAGCAGTAGAGTCCGTGACGAGCAGTTCTTC
CASSRVRDEQFF
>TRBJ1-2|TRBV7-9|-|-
TGTGCCAGCAGCTTAGGAGTTTCAGGGCAGTATGGCTACACCTTT
CASSLGVSGQYGYTF
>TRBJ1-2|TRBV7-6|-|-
TGTGCCAGCAGCTTACAGGGAAGGTATGGCTACACCTTC
CASSLQGRYGYTF
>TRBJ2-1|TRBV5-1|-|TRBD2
TGCGCCAGCAGAGCGGGAGGGCCGTTCGATGAGCAGTTCTTC
CASRAGGPFDEQFF
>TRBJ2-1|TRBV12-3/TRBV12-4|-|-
TGTGCCACCACCCTCGGGGGAAGCTCCTACAATGAGCAGTTCTTC
CATTLGGSSYNEQFF
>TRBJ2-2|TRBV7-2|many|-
TGTGCCAGCAGCCCGAGGGGTCTAGTAACCGGGGAGCTGTTTTTT
CASSPRGLVTGELFF
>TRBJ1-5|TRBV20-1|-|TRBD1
TGCAGTGCTAGTATAGGGGGGGACAGTCCTAGCAATCAGCCCCAGCATTTT
CSASIGGDSPSNQPQHF
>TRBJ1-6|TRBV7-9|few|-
TGTGCCAGCAGCCAACCGGGACATGCACCCCTCCACTTT
CASSQPGHAPLHF
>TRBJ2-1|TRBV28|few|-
TGTGCCAGCAGTTTGGGGTCCATCTCCTACAATGAGCAGTTCTTC
CASSLGSISYNEQFF
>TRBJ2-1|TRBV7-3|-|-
TGTGCCAGCAGCTTGACTTTTCCTGGTTACAATGAGCAGTTCTTC
CASSLTFPGYNEQFF
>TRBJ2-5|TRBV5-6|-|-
TGTGCCAGCAGCTTGGAGATGTCCGGGACCTTAGGAGTAGAGACCCAGTACTTC
CASSLEMSGTLGVETQYF
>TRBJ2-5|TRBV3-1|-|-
TGTGCCAGCAGCCGGATTTTGGAGACCCAGTACTTC
CASSRILETQYF
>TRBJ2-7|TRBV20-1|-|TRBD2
TGCAGTGCAGGAACCGGGACTACCTCCTACGAGCAGTACTTC
CSAGTGTTSYEQYF
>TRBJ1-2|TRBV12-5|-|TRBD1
TGTGCTAGTGGTTTGGACTTGGACAGGGCGGACGGCTACACCTTC
CASGLDLDRADGYTF
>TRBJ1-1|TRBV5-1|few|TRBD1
TGCGCCAGCAGCGCACGGACAGGGAACACTGAAGCTTTCTTT
CASSARTGNTEAFF
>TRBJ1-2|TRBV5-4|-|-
TGTGCCAGCAGCTTGCCCACTATGTATGGCTACACCTTC
CASSLPTMYGYTF
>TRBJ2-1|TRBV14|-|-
TGTGCCAGCAGCCAAGTTCTCGACCTGATTTACAATGAGCAGTTCTTC
CASSQVLDLIYNEQFF
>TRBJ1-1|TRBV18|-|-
TGTGCCAGCTCACTCCGGAAGGGGGGAACTGAAGCTTTCTTT
CASSLRKGGTEAFF
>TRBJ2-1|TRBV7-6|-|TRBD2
TGTGCCAGCAGCCATGGGAGGGATACCTACTCCTACAATGAGCAGTTCTTC
CASSHGRDTYSYNEQFF
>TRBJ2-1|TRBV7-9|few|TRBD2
TGTGCCAGCAGCTTAGCTACCGGGAGGGAGAGGAATGAGCAGTTCTTC
CASSLATGRERNEQFF
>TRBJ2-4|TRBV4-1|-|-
TGCGCCAGCAGCCGCGAACCTAGCGAGACCATTCAGTACTTC
CASSREPSETIQYF
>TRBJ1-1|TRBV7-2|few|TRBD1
TGTGCCAGCAAAAAACCAGGGGGCGCGGGCACTGAAGCTTTCTTT
CASKKPGGAGTEAFF
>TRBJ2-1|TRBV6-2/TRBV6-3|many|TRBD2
TGTGCCAGCAGTCCATGGACGGGGACTAGCGGGAGAGGGAATGAGCAGTTCTTC
CASSPWTGTSGRGNEQFF
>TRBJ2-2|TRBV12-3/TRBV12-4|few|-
TGTGCCAGCAGTCCCCACAAGCTTTACGCCGGGGAGCTGTTTTTT
CASSPHKLYAGELFF
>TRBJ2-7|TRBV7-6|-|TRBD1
TGTGCCAGCAGCGCCCCTGACAGGGGGCCCTACGAGCAGTACTTC
CASSAPDRGPYEQYF
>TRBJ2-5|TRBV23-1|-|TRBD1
TGCGCCAGCAGTCAATCGCCGGGACAGGGGAAAGGTGGAGAGACCCAGTACTTC
CASSQSPGQGKGGETQYF
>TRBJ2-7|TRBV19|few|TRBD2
TGTGCCAGTAGTATGCGACTAGCGAAGAGCTCCTACGAGCAGTACTTC
CASSMRLAKSSYEQYF
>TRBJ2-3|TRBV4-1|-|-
TGCGCCAGCAGCCAACGTCGTGAAGGGACAGATACGCAGTATTTT
CASSQRREGTDTQYF
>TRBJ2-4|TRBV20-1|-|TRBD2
TGCAGTGCTGAAGGGACTAGCGGGAGAGGGGGTGAAAACATTCAGTACTTC
CSAEGTSGRGGENIQYF
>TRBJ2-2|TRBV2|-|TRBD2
TGTGCCAGCAATAGGGAACTAGCGGCTCTGGCCGGGGAGCTGTTTTTT
CASNRELAALAGELFF
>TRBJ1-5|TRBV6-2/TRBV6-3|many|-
TGTGCCAGCAGTTCTCCCGGGGGGTCGATCCTTCAGCCCCAGCATTTT
CASSSPGGSILQPQHF
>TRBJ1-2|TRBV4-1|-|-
TGCGCCAGCAGCCCCCTAAGTACGGGAACTGCTAACTATGGCTACACCTTC
CASSPLSTGTANYGYTF
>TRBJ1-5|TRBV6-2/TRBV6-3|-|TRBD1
TGTGCCAGCAGTTACGTCCTGTCAGGGGGTGATCAGCCCCAGCATTTT
CASSYVLSGGDQPQHF
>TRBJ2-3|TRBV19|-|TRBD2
TGTGCCAGTGGCCGCGGCGCGGGAGCTGATACGCAGTATTTT
CASGRGAGADTQYF
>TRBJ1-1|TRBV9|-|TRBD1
TGTGCCAGCAGCCCAATCCTACTAACAGGGGGCGCGGCTTTCTTT
CASSPILLTGGAAFF
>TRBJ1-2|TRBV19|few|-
TGTGCCAGTAGTATAGGGAAGGTGCGGGGCTACACCTTC
CASSIGKVRGYTF
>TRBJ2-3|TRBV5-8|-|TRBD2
TGTGCCAGCAGCTTTGGCGGGAGCTCAGATACGCAGTATTTT
CASSFGGSSDTQYF
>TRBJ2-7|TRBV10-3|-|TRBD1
TGTGCCATCAGGGGGACAGAGAACTACGAGCAGTACTTC
CAIRGTENYEQYF
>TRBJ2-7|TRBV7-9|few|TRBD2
TGTGCCAGCAGCTTAATAGCGGGCCTGGAGAACTACGAGCAGTACTTC
CASSLIAGLENYEQYF
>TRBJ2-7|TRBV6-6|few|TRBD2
TGTGCCAGCAGCGGACTAGCGGGAGGGTTGCCCTACGAGCAGTACTTC
CASSGLAGGLPYEQYF